The clone carrying this T cell receptor beta chain showed up just a few times. Its specificity is not known. This sample stems from a study of human T cells and chemical hapten exposure. TCRdb used MiXCR to reprocess the RACE reads, holding one entry per CDR3 protein. The table includes 350,000 to 400,000 distinct CDR3 sequences, roughly 5% detected once. Study results and limitations: TCRs at high frequency, those above 1 in 1000, did not change with DPC sensitization.

Specified time point: pre-sensitization, week 0. Stated treatment: therapeutic diphenylcyclopropenone sensitization with weekly scalp DPC. Sequences were derived from whole blood, sampled in connection with sensitization to the hapten diphenylcyclopropenone (DPC). This clonotype was obtained from a woman in her 50s with alopecia areata. Some clones in this sample may be carry-over from other donors' samples.

The CDR3 region has the DNA TGCAGCGTTGAAACTGGAACAGCTAGGGGTCCCACAGATACGCAGTATTTT. Its protein is CSVETGTARGPTDTQYF. The genes are TRBV29-1 and TRBJ2-3; D might be TRBD1 (5 bases). Germline V lookup: CDR1 SQVTM, CDR2 ANQGSEA. The CDR3 loop spans 17 amino acids. V gave up 2 bases and J gave up 2 bases, with 20 bases separating them.